This T cell receptor beta chain was sequenced during a study of T-cell memory formation after mild COVID-19 (dated by TCRdb to about 2021). Context from the whole study: Most TCR sequence clusters were specific to one of the two donors. The cohort comprised two young, previously healthy adult volunteers, one female and one male. Longitudinal TCRalpha and TCRbeta repertoire sequencing tracked T-cell clones expanding and contracting after mild COVID-19 in two donors.

The investigation overall reported the following: Balanced CD4/CD8 phenotypes were observed for clones contracting from day 15 to 85, whereas a bias towards CD4+ was observed for a second wave of clones expanding from day 15 to 37. The study covered only a couple of mild cases, and larger cohorts including severe cases with pre-infection samples were considered necessary. Some responding clones were detected in pre-infection memory, suggesting pre-existing cross-reactive memory T cells joined the SARS-CoV-2 response. Contracting CD4+ clones turned up mainly in the CM and EM memory subsets, whereas EMRA was where CD8+ clones were enriched. Whether the second-wave clones peaking on day 37 were SARS-CoV-2 specific was not confirmed.

Sequenced using an Illumina NovaSeq 6000. Using 5'RACE with constant-segment primers, TCRalpha and TCRbeta cDNA libraries were constructed, with sample barcodes and unique molecular identifiers added in the process. RNA was extracted from every sample with Trizol reagent. The libraries were amplified in two PCR steps, and the second step added a second sample barcode and Illumina TruSeq adapters. Sequencing of libraries was performed on an Illumina NovaSeq with 2 x 150 bp paired-end reads. In the authors' own workflow: Reads were demultiplexed and collapsed into UMI-guided consensus sequences with migec v1.2.7. With mixcr v2.1.11, UMI consensuses were aligned to TRA and TRB V and J templates and assembled into clonotypes. Clonotypes were classified as expanded or contracted when called significant by both edgeR and NoisET, with noise models trained on biological replicates. For edgeR calls, the cutoffs were a false discovery rate-adjusted p below 0.01 and a log2 fold-change threshold of 1. As an exploratory analysis of dynamics, PCA with hierarchical clustering was applied to max-normalized trajectories of the 1000 most abundant clonotypes. The CD4 or CD8 phenotype of responding clones was assigned using the separately sequenced CD4+ and CD8+ repertoires. The raw public data were reprocessed by TCRdb itself: fastp quality trimming at Q25, MiXCR clonotype calling, in-frame beta chains only. Entries that share a CDR3 protein sequence are merged under the most common genes and DNA. These V and J calls derive from TCRdb rather than the authors' analysis. The sample data list 80,000 to 130,000 distinct CDR3 sequences, and around 10% of these were observed just once. The ten largest clonotypes hold around 39% of the sample.

V loses 5 bases at its end and J loses 4 bases; junction bases beyond the gene matches: 5. The CDR3 holds 14 amino acids from the cysteine to the phenylalanine. Of the read, only the CDR3 DNA is kept; its 42 bases are in frame from base 1. Sequences MNHEY (CDR1) and SVGAGI (CDR2) are obtained from the germline V gene. Ficoll-Paque density gradient centrifugation was the method used to isolate PBMCs. This clonotype was found many times. Its antigen is not yet known. There are no base qualities to consult, and no much larger clone falls within one base. This TCR was recovered from a man between 18 and 35 years old who had mild COVID-19 (a few samples of this study predate the infection). The sample titles of this study are shuffled in the database, so cell type and time point are left out; the donor was told from shared clones. Sequencing was done on a sample of PBMCs or a T cell subset sorted from them (not recorded which). In this chain, TRBV6-5 is recombined with TRBJ2-7, and 10 junctional nucleotides match TRBD1. At the DNA level, the sequence is TGTGCCAGCAGTCCCGGGACAGGGGTGTACGAGCAGTACTTC. Its protein product is CASSPGTGVYEQYF.